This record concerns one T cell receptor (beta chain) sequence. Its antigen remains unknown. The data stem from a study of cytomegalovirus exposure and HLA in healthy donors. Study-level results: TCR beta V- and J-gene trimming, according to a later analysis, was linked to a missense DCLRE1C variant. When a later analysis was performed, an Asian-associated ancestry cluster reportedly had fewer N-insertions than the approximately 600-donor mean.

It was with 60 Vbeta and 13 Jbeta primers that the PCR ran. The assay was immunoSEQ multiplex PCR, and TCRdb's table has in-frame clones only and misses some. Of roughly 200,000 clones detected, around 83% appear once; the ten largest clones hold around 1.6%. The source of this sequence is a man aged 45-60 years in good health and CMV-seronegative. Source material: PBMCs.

CDR3 residues: CASSLGPPRNNEQFF. DNA for the CDR3: TGTGCCAGCAGCTTGGGCCCCCCTCGCAACAATGAGCAGTTCTTC. This chain uses TRBV7-6 with TRBJ2-1; D is unclear. Trimming stripped 3 bases from V and 5 bases from J, with 14 bases between. The CDR3 extends over 15 amino acids. CDR1 SGHVS and CDR2 FNYEAQ come from the germline V gene.